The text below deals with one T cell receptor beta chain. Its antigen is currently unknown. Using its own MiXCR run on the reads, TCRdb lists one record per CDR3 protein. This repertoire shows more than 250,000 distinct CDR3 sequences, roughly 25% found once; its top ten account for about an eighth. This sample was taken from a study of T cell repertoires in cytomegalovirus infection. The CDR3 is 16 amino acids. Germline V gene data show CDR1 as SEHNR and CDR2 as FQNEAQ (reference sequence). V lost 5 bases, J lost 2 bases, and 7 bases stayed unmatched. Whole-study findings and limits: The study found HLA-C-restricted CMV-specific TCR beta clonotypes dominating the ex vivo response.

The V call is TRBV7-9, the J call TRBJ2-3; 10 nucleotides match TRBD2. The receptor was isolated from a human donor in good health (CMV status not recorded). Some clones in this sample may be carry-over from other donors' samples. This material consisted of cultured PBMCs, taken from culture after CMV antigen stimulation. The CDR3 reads CASSETSGRLTDTQYF. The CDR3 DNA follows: TGTGCCAGCAGCGAGACTAGCGGGCGCCTCACAGATACGCAGTATTTT.